This T cell receptor beta chain derives from a study of regulatory T cells in long-lasting Graves disease. In building TCR beta libraries, iRepertoire HTBI primers were used together with Arm-PCR of CDR3 regions. TCRdb analysed the multiplex PCR reads with MiXCR anew, one entry per CDR3 protein. Among around 460,000 distinct CDR3 sequences listed, roughly a fifth were seen once. The study's findings and limits: With approximately 2,500 shared public clonotypes, persistent patients exceeded new patients, who shared 966. Persistent disease preferred TRBV28, TRBJ1-2 and TRBJ2-5; new disease, TRBV20-1 and TRBJ2-1.

Time point reported: persistent/refractory GD, antithyroid drugs over 5 years with positive TRAb. With RNA extracted from PBMCs as input, the TCR library was made. The authors drew patients from an endocrinology department in Xi'an, China. EDTA tubes held approximately 9 milliliters of peripheral blood from each patient. As regards this clonotype: What it binds is unknown.

Trimming cost V 3 bases and J 5 bases, with 13 bases left between them. The germline CDR1 and CDR2 sequences are SGHTA and FQGNSA. This CDR3 comprises 15 residues. The origin of this receptor is a female donor with Graves disease. V is TRBV7-2 and J is TRBJ1-4, with no clear D. The input for sequencing was peripheral blood mononuclear cells (PBMCs), taken when the disease was refractory, from a patient treated with antithyroid drugs. The CDR3 protein is CASSFSGGVNEKLFF. In DNA form, the CDR3 reads TGTGCCAGCAGCTTTTCAGGAGGAGTAAATGAAAAACTGTTTTTT.